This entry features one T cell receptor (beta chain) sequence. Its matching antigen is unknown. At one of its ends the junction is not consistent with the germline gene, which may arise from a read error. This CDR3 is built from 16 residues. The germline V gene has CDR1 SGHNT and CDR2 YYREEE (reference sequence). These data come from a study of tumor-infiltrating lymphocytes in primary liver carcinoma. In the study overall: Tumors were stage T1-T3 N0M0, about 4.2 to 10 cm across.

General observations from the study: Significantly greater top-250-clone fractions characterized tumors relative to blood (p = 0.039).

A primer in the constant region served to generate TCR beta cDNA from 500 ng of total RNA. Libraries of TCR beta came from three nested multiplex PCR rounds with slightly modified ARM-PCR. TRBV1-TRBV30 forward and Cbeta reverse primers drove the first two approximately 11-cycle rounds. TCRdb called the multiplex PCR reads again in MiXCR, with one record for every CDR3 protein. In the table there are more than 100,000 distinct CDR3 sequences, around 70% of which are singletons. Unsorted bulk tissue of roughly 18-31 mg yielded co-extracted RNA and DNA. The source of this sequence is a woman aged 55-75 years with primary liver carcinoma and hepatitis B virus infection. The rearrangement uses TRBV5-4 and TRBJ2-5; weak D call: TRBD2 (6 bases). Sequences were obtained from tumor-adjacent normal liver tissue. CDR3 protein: CASSLTGSDYQETQYF. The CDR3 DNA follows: TGTGCCAGCAGCTTGACCGGGTCGGACTACCAGGAGACCCAGTACTTC.